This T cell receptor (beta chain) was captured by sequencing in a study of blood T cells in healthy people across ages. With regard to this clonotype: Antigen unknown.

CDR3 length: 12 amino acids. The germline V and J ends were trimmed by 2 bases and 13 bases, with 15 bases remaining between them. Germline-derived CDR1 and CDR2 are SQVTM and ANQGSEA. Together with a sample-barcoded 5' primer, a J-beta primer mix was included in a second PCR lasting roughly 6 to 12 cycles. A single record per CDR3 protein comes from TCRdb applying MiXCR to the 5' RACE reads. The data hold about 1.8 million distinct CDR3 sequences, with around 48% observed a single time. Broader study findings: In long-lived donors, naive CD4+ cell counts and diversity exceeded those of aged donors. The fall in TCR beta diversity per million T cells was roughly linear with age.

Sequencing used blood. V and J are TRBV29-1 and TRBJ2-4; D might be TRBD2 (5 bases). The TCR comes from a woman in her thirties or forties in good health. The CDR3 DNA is TGCAGCGTTGAATCCGCTGAGGGAACCCAGTACTTC. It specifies CSVESAEGTQYF.